A single sample is the source of the 24 T cell receptor beta chains below, sequenced in a study of regulatory T cells in long-lasting Graves disease. Stated time point: newly diagnosed GD, antithyroid drugs for less than 3 months. After RNA was extracted from PBMCs, the TCR library was made from it. Researchers made TCR beta libraries by using iRepertoire HTBI primers and running Arm-PCR on CDR3 regions. TCRdb recomputed calls from the multiplex PCR reads with MiXCR, one row per CDR3 protein. The sample has 400,000 to 550,000 distinct CDR3 sequences, about 17% seen once. This sample was also put to use in a study of T cells in Graves' hyperthyroidism and ophthalmopathy.

The material was peripheral blood mononuclear cells (PBMCs), obtained at new diagnosis, from a patient treated with antithyroid drugs. The receptor set was obtained from a woman aged 18 to 35 with Graves disease.

This clonotype was observed many times. The chain links TRBV20-1 to TRBJ1-1; D not resolved. Germline V gene lookup returns CDR1 DFQATT and CDR2 SNEGSKA (reference sequence). Deletions cut 6 bases from V and 0 bases from J, with 8 bases between. The CDR3 extends over 12 amino acids. The chain's CDR3 is CSALTVNTEAFF. For the CDR3, the DNA is TGCAGTGCGCTCACAGTGAACACTGAAGCTTTCTTT.

In its sample, this clonotype was seen many times. V usage is TRBV6-2 or TRBV6-3 and J usage is TRBJ1-5, with D possibly TRBD1 on 5 matching bases. Germline V gives CDR1 MNHEY, CDR2 SVGEGT. Trimming stripped 0 bases from V and 2 bases from J, with 11 bases between. This CDR3 is 16 amino acids long. CDR3 in DNA: TGTGCCAGCAGTTACTCGATCGGGACGGGCAATCAGCCCCAGCATTTT. This codes for CASSYSIGTGNQPQHF.

There are a few counts of this clonotype. The chain combines TRBV7-9 with TRBJ2-3; 10 bases agree with TRBD2. The length of the CDR3 is 18 residues. Trimming at V came to 2 bases and at J to 3 bases, leaving 11 bases not matched to a gene. The germline gives CDR1 SEHNR, CDR2 FQNEAQ (reference sequence). CDR3 nucleotides: TGTGCCAGCAGCTTACGGTCTAGCGGGAGCTTGCTAACAGATACGCAGTATTTT. Protein: CASSLRSSGSLLTDTQYF. Together with reference TRBV7-9 and TRBJ2-3, the CDR3 gives the full variable domain: DTGVSQNPRHKITKRGQNVTFRCDPISEHNRLYWYRQTLGQGPEFLTYFQNEAQLEKSRLLSDRFSAERPKGSFSTLEIQRTEQGDSAMYLCASSLRSSGSLLTDTQYFGPGTRLTVL.

V and J are TRBV27 and TRBJ2-7; 9 nucleotides line up with TRBD1. The V gene end was trimmed by 6 bases and the J gene end by 2 bases; junction bases not matched to a gene: 5. In germline, CDR1 is MNHEY, CDR2 SMNVEV (reference sequence). The CDR3 totals 14 residues. The CDR3 DNA reads as TGTGCCAGCAGGGATACAGGGGGCCCCTACGAGCAGTACTTC. It encodes CASRDTGGPYEQYF.

V usage is TRBV7-3 and J usage is TRBJ2-2; D gene uncertain. The CDR3 consists of 14 residues. Germline CDR1 and CDR2: SGHTA and FQGTGA. Trimming stripped 1 base from V and 7 bases from J, with 10 bases between. The CDR3 loop is CASSLSGTGGELFF. The CDR3 DNA is TGTGCCAGCAGCTTAAGTGGTACCGGCGGGGAGCTGTTTTTT. The variable domain in full, with the rest retrieved from reference TRBV7-3 and TRBJ2-2, is GAGVSQTPSNKVTEKGKYVELRCDPISGHTALYWYRQSLGQGPEFLIYFQGTGAADDSGLPNDRFFAVRPEGSVSTLKIQRTERGDSAVYLCASSLSGTGGELFFGEGSRLTVL.

This clonotype was found many times. This rearrangement joins TRBV5-6 to TRBJ2-5; no definite D call. CDR3 length: 13 residues. With 4 bases removed from V and 4 bases from J, the gap between germline ends came to 11 bases. Germline V gene sequence: CDR1 SGHDT, CDR2 YYEEEE. CDR3 sequence (DNA): TGTGCCAGCAGCCGAGCACAAGGAGAGACCCAGTACTTC. Residues: CASSRAQGETQYF.

This clonotype was counted many times. The V and J genes are TRBV20-1 and TRBJ2-1, with 9 bases lining up with TRBD1. Germline CDR1 and CDR2: DFQATT and SNEGSKA (reference sequence). The CDR3 is 12 amino acids. CDR3 sequence (DNA): TGCAGCGGGACAGGGAAATACAATGAGCAGTTCTTC. Translating it yields CSGTGKYNEQFF.

The rearrangement links TRBV30 to TRBJ2-2; the D gene is possibly TRBD2 (5 bases). Germline CDR1 and CDR2: GTSNPN and SVGIG (reference sequence). The CDR3 consists of 12 residues. The CDR3 DNA is TGTACCAGGAGGCACGGAGGCGAGGAGCTGTTTTTT. It translates to CTRRHGGEELFF.

The chain carries TRBV10-2 and TRBJ2-1, with 8 bases lining up with TRBD2. The CDR3 has 13 residues. The junction had 11 bases not matched to a gene; V was cut back by 6 bases and J by 13 bases. Germline assignment: CDR1 WSHSY and CDR2 SAAADI. CDR3 sequence reads: CASRGVREGTQFF. CDR3 in DNA: TGCGCCAGCAGGGGCGTTCGGGAGGGGACCCAGTTCTTC.

This clonotype was counted at least ten times. The chain employs TRBV11-2 and TRBJ2-1; TRBD2 matches 8 bases. The CDR3 has 17 amino acids. V shed 1 base and J 0 bases; nucleotides not matched to a gene: 5. Germline loops: CDR1 SGHAT, CDR2 FQNNGV. The CDR3: CASSLGGGGSSYNEQFF. CDR3 nucleotides: TGTGCCAGCAGCTTAGGAGGCGGGGGGAGCTCCTACAATGAGCAGTTCTTC.

The V call is TRBV3-1, the J call TRBJ2-7, with 9 nucleotides matching TRBD2. Germline V gene data show CDR1 as LGHDT and CDR2 as YNNKEL (reference sequence). This CDR3 has 15 residues. V was pared by 4 bases and J by 7 bases, with 11 bases of the junction left unmatched. The CDR3 DNA sequence: TGTGCCAGCAGCCCAAGCCGCGGGAGGGTGGAAGAGCAGTACTTC. As protein: CASSPSRGRVEEQYF.

The rearrangement links TRBV19 to TRBJ2-2; tentative D call: TRBD2 (6 bases). Germline V gene data show CDR1 as LNHDA and CDR2 as SQIVND (reference sequence). Trimming cost V 5 bases and J 1 base, with 17 bases left between them. The CDR3 totals 17 residues. The CDR3 coding sequence is TGTGCCAGTAGTCCAACGACTAGTGTGATGAACACCGGGGAGCTGTTTTTT. Translation: CASSPTTSVMNTGELFF.

This clonotype was counted many times. The J gene is TRBJ2-1, the V gene TRBV11-2, with D possibly matching TRBD1 (6 bases). The germline V and J ends were trimmed by 2 bases and 9 bases, with 11 bases remaining between them. CDR1 SGHAT and CDR2 FQNNGV come from the germline V gene. This CDR3 is 13 amino acids long. CDR3 loop: CASSLSLGGEQFF. The DNA of the CDR3 is TGTGCCAGCAGCTTATCGCTAGGGGGTGAGCAGTTCTTC. The full variable domain, in which reference TRBV11-2 and TRBJ2-1 provide the parts outside the CDR3, is EAGVAQSPRYKIIEKRQSVAFWCNPISGHATLYWYQQILGQGPKLLIQFQNNGVVDDSQLPKDRFSAERLKGVDSTLKIQPAKLEDSAVYLCASSLSLGGEQFFGPGTRLTVL.

J is TRBJ2-5 and V is TRBV28, with D possibly TRBD2 on 5 matching bases. Germline lookup yields CDR1 MDHEN and CDR2 SYDVKM. V dropped 1 base and J dropped 2 bases, with 11 bases sitting between them. The CDR3 extends over 15 amino acids. For the CDR3, the DNA is TGTGCCAGCAGTTTATTGTCGGGGTGGCAAGAGACCCAGTACTTC. Its protein is CASSLLSGWQETQYF.

The V call is TRBV7-6, the J call TRBJ2-2, with a weak D call TRBD2 (6 bases). Germline V gives CDR1 SGHVS, CDR2 FNYEAQ. Trimming stripped 2 bases from V and 0 bases from J, with 16 bases between. The CDR3 covers 18 residues. As DNA, the CDR3 is TGTGCCAGCAGCTTAACGAGGGTAGCGGCCGCGAACACCGGGGAGCTGTTTTTT. This gives the protein CASSLTRVAAANTGELFF.

This clonotype came up many times. V is TRBV29-1 and J is TRBJ2-5; 7 positions match TRBD1. The V segment lost 6 bases and the J segment 0 bases; nucleotides outside the gene matches: 4. Germline assignment: CDR1 SQVTM and CDR2 ANQGSEA. This CDR3 is 13 amino acids long. CDR3 DNA: TGCAGCGTACAAGGACAGGACCAAGAGACCCAGTACTTC. Amino acids: CSVQGQDQETQYF.

This clonotype has at least ten counts. CDR3 nucleotide sequence: TGTGCCACCAGCAGAGTACCCCTAACACAGGGTTTCTCTGAGCAGTTCTTC. It yields the protein CATSRVPLTQGFSEQFF. The J gene is TRBJ2-1, the V gene TRBV15; possible D gene TRBD1, 6 bases. Trimming removed 1 base from V and 9 bases from J, with 22 bases in between. The CDR3 spans 17 residues. CDR1 and CDR2 from the germline V gene are LNHNV and YYDKDF (reference sequence).

This clonotype has at least ten counts. This chain connects TRBV30 to TRBJ1-2, with D maybe TRBD1 (5 bases). The CDR3 totals 12 residues. The germline V gene has CDR1 GTSNPN and CDR2 SVGIG (reference sequence). Trimming removed 4 bases from V and 4 bases from J, with 10 bases in between. CDR3 DNA sequence: TGTGCCTGGAACCGACAGTTCTATGGCTACACCTTC. Protein: CAWNRQFYGYTF.

The chain employs TRBV19 and TRBJ2-2; D not resolved. The CDR3 has 11 amino acids. With 4 bases removed from V and 6 bases from J, the gap between germline ends came to 3 bases. CDR1 is LNHDA and CDR2 is SQIVND in the germline V gene (reference sequence). CDR3: CASSNSGELFF. CDR3 DNA sequence: TGTGCCAGTAGTAATTCCGGGGAGCTGTTTTTT. Looking up the rest from reference TRBV19 and TRBJ2-2 gives the full variable domain: DGGITQSPKYLFRKEGQNVTLSCEQNLNHDAMYWYRQDPGQGLRLIYYSQIVNDFQKGDIAEGYSVSREKKESFPLTVTSAQKNPTAFYLCASSNSGELFFGEGSRLTVL.

This clonotype was counted many times. V is TRBV7-9 and J is TRBJ1-1; no definite D call. CDR1 and CDR2 (germline): SEHNR, FQNEAQ (reference sequence). Trimming took 1 base from V and 11 from J, leaving 17 bases between them. There are 14 residues in the CDR3. CDR3 DNA sequence: TGTGCCAGCAGCTTAGGTTTCGGCGGGTTCGGTGCTTTCTTT. Its translation: CASSLGFGGFGAFF.

The table lists this clonotype with a few counts. The chain joins TRBV29-1 to TRBJ2-3; 10 bases align to TRBD2. Germline loops: CDR1 SQVTM, CDR2 ANQGSEA. The CDR3 consists of 14 residues. The junction had 4 bases not matched to a gene; V was cut back by 1 base and J by 6 bases. CDR3 residues: CSVEASGSIDTQYF. The CDR3 DNA sequence: TGCAGCGTTGAAGCTAGCGGGAGCATCGATACGCAGTATTTT.

This clonotype showed up just a few times. This CDR3 is CASSLLVQGAYEQFF. CDR3 DNA sequence: TGTGCCAGCAGCTTGTTGGTTCAGGGGGCGTATGAGCAGTTCTTC. This sequence joins TRBV5-6 and TRBJ2-1, with 8 bases fitting TRBD1. In germline, CDR1 is SGHDT, CDR2 YYEEEE. This CDR3 is 15 amino acids long. V lost 1 base and J lost 8; bases outside the gene matches: 8.

Here the CDR3 reads CASRPGTRVNNEQFF. CDR3 DNA sequence: TGTGCCAGCAGGCCCGGGACTAGAGTGAACAATGAGCAGTTCTTC. V gene TRBV6-1 combines with J gene TRBJ2-1, with 8 bases lining up with TRBD2. The germline CDR1 and CDR2 sequences are MNHNS and SASEGT. J lost 5 bases, V lost 6 bases, and 9 bases had no gene match. The CDR3 is 15 amino acids.

The chain joins TRBV24-1 to TRBJ2-2, with no clear D. V lost 3 bases and J lost 7, with 5 bases in between. The CDR3 totals 12 residues. Germline CDR1 KGHDR, CDR2 SFDVKD. The CDR3 nucleotides are TGTGCCACCAGTGATATCGTCGGGGAGCTGTTTTTT. This codes for CATSDIVGELFF.